A selection of T cell receptor beta chains follows, all from one sample in a study of cytomegalovirus exposure and HLA in healthy donors. The method was immunoSEQ multiplex PCR; TCRdb's version includes in-frame clones alone and lacks a portion of them. The table has fewer than 90,000 clones, approximately 94% seen once. Source material: PBMCs. These receptors originate from a young woman in good health and CMV-seropositive. Both conserved end residues are part of each CDR3. D genes are given only for firm matches.

TRBJ1-6 | TRBV14 | . | CASSQMETTINSPLHF | TGTGCCAGCAGCCAAATGGAGACGACGATCAATTCACCCCTCCACTTT
TRBJ2-2 | TRBV2 | . | CASSEPPGVGELFF | TGTGCCAGCAGTGAACCCCCGGGGGTCGGGGAGCTGTTTTTT
TRBJ1-5 | TRBV6-5 | . | CASSRDFRHQPQHF | TGTGCCAGCAGTCGGGACTTTAGGCATCAGCCCCAGCATTTT
TRBJ2-2 | TRBV19 | TRBD1 | CASSWDVWGTANTGELFF | TGTGCCAGTAGCTGGGACGTTTGGGGGACAGCGAACACCGGGGAGCTGTTTTTT
TRBJ2-3 | TRBV6-5 | . | CASSYLVGGTDTQYF | TGTGCCAGCAGTTATTTAGTCGGGGGCACAGATACGCAGTATTTT
TRBJ1-1 | TRBV28 | . | CASSLISTEAFF | TGTGCCAGCAGTTTAATCTCGACTGAAGCTTTCTTT
TRBJ2-3 | TRBV7-2 | TRBD1 | CASSLGQGANTDTQYF | TGTGCCAGCAGCTTAGGCCAGGGGGCAAACACAGATACGCAGTATTTT
TRBJ1-1 | TRBV18 | . | CASSPAQGWTEAFF | TGTGCCAGCTCACCAGCCCAGGGGTGGACTGAAGCTTTCTTT
TRBJ2-7 | TRBV28 | . | CASSLSPYEQYF | TGTGCCAGCAGTTTAAGCCCCTACGAGCAGTACTTC
TRBJ2-3 | TRBV6-5 | TRBD2 | CASRGLAEPPDTQYF | TGTGCCAGCAGAGGACTAGCGGAGCCCCCAGATACGCAGTATTTT
TRBJ2-7 | TRBV7-9 | TRBD1 | CASSRTGGYEQYF | TGTGCCAGCAGCCGGACAGGGGGCTACGAGCAGTACTTC